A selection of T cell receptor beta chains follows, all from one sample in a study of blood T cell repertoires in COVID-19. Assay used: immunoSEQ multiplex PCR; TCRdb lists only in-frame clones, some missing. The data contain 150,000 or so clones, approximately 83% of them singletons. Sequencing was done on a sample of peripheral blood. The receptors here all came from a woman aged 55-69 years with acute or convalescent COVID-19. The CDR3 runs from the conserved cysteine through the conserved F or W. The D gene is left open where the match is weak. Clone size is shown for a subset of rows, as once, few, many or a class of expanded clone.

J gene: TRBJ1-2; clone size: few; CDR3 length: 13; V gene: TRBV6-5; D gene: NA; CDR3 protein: CASAQGTTYSYTF; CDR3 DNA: TGTGCCAGCGCACAGGGTACCACTTATAGCTACACCTTC
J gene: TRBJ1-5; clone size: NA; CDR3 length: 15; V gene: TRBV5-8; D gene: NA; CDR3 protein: CASSFVAGLGQPQHF; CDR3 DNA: TGTGCCAGCAGCTTCGTTGCAGGGCTCGGTCAGCCCCAGCATTTT
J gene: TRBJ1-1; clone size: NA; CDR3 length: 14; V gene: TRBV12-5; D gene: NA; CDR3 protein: CASGKGASNTEAFF; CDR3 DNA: TGTGCTAGTGGTAAAGGGGCCTCGAACACTGAAGCTTTCTTT
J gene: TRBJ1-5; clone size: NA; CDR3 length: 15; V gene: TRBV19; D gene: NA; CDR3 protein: CASSIQGYSNQPQHF; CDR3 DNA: TGTGCCAGTAGTATACAGGGTTATAGCAATCAGCCCCAGCATTTT
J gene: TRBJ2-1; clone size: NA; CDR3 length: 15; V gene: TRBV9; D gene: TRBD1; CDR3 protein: CASSPGQGTYNEQFF; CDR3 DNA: TGTGCCAGCAGCCCCGGACAGGGAACCTACAATGAGCAGTTCTTC
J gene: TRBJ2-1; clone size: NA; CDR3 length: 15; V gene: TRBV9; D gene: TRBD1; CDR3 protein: CASSGGTGGYNEQFF; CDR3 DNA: TGTGCCAGCAGCGGGGGGACAGGGGGCTACAATGAGCAGTTCTTC
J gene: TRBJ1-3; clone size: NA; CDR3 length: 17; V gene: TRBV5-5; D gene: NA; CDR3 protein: CASSFGSGATSGNTIYF; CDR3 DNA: TGTGCCAGCAGCTTTGGTTCAGGGGCCACCTCTGGAAACACCATATATTTT
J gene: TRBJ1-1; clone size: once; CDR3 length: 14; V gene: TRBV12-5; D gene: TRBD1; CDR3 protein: CASGWGTVMTEAFF; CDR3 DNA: TGTGCTAGTGGTTGGGGGACAGTGATGACTGAAGCTTTCTTT
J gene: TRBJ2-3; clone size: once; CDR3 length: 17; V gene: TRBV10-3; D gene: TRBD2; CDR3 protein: CAISESSGGTSTDTQYF; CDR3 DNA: TGTGCCATCAGTGAGTCGTCGGGGGGGACTAGCACAGATACGCAGTATTTT
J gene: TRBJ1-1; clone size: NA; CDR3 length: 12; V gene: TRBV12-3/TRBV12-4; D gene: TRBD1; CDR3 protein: CASSGGTEEAFF; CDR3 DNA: TGTGCCAGCAGTGGGGGGACAGAAGAAGCTTTCTTT
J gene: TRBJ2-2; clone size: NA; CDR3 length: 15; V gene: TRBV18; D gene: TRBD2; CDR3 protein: CASSPRLADTGELFF; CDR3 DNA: TGTGCCAGCTCACCAAGACTAGCGGACACCGGGGAGCTGTTTTTT
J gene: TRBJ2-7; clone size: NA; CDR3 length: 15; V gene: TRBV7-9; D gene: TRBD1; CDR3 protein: CASSFQDRGLGEQYF; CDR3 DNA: TGTGCCAGCAGCTTCCAGGACAGGGGGCTCGGCGAGCAGTACTTC
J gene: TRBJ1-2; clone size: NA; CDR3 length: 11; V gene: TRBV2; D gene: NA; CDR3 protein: CASSGGGLDTF; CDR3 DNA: TGTGCCAGCAGTGGGGGGGGATTGGACACCTTC
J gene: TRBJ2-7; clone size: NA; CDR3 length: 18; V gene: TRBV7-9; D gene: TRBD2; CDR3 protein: CASTGRGLAGGEKYEQYF; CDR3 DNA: TGTGCCAGCACCGGAAGAGGACTAGCGGGAGGGGAGAAGTACGAGCAGTACTTC
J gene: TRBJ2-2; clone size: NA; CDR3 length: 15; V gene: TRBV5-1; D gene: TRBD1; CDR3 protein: CASSTGTGVTGELFF; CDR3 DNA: TGCGCCAGCAGTACCGGGACAGGGGTCACCGGGGAGCTGTTTTTT
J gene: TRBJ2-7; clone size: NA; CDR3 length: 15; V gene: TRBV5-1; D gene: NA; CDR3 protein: CASSLGGNGINEQYF; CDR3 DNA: TGCGCCAGCAGCTTGGGGGGCAATGGAATCAACGAGCAGTACTTC
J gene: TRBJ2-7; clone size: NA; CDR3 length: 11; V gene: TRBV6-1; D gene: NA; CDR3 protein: CASSEAGRQYF; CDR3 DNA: TGTGCCAGCAGTGAAGCCGGGAGGCAGTACTTC
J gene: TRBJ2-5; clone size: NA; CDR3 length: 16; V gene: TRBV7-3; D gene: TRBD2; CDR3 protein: CASSLGTSGKGETQYF; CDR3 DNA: TGTGCCAGCAGCTTAGGGACTAGCGGGAAGGGAGAGACCCAGTACTTC
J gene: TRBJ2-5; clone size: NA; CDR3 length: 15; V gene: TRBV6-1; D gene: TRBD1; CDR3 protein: CASSEHGQDTVAQYF; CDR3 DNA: TGTGCCAGCAGTGAACATGGACAGGACACAGTGGCCCAGTACTTC
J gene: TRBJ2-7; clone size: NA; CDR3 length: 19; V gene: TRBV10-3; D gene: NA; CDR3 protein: CAISEANKRLVSSSYEQYF; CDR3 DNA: TGTGCCATCAGTGAGGCAAATAAAAGACTAGTCTCTAGCTCCTACGAGCAGTACTTC
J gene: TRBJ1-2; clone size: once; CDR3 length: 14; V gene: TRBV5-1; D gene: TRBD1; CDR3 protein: CASSQGQGGYGYTF; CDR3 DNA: TGCGCCAGCAGCCAGGGACAGGGGGGCTATGGCTACACCTTC
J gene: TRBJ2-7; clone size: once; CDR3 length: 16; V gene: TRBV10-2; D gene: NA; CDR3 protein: CASSESSGERLYEQYF; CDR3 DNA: TGCGCCAGCAGTGAGTCGTCGGGGGAGAGGCTCTACGAGCAGTACTTC
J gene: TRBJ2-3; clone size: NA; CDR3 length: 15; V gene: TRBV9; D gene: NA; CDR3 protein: CASSVGLASTDTQYF; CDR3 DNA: TGTGCCAGCAGCGTTGGCCTAGCTAGCACAGATACGCAGTATTTT
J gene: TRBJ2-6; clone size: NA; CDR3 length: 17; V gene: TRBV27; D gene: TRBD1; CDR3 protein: CASSAGQGPLGANVLTF; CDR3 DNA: TGTGCCAGCAGTGCGGGACAGGGGCCCTTGGGGGCCAACGTCCTGACTTTC
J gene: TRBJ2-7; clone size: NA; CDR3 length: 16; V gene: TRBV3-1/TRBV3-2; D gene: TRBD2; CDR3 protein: CASSQETGLAPYEQYF; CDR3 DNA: TGTGCCAGCAGCCAAGAAACCGGACTAGCTCCCTACGAGCAGTACTTC
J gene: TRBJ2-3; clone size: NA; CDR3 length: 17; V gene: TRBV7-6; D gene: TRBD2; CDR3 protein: CASSPRWTSVGSDTQYF; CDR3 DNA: TGTGCCAGCAGCCCCCGCTGGACTAGTGTGGGTTCAGATACGCAGTATTTT
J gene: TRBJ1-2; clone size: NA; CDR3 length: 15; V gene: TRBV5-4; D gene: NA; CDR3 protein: CASSTGQQTNYGYTF; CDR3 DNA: TGTGCCAGCAGCACTGGACAACAAACTAACTATGGCTACACCTTC
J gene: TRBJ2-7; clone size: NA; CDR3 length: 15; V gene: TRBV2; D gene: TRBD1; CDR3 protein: CASRDPGTGIGEQYF; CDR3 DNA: TGTGCCAGCAGGGATCCCGGGACAGGGATTGGGGAGCAGTACTTC
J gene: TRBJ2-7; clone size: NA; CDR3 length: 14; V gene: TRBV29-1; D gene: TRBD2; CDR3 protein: CSVEGGRALGEQYF; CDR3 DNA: TGCAGCGTTGAAGGCGGGAGGGCCCTCGGCGAGCAGTACTTC
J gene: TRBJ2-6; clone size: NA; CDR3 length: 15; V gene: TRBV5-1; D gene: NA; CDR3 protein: CASSLVLSGANVLTF; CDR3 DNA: TGCGCCAGCAGCTTAGTACTCTCTGGGGCCAACGTCCTGACTTTC
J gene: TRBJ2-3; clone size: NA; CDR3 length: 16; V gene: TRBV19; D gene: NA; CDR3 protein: CASSAPRARGTDTQYF; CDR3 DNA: TGTGCCAGTAGTGCCCCCAGGGCCCGGGGCACAGATACGCAGTATTTT
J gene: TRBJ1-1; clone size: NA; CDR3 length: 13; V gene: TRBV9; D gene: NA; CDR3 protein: CASSVAGYTEAFF; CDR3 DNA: TGTGCCAGCAGCGTAGCGGGGTACACTGAAGCTTTCTTT
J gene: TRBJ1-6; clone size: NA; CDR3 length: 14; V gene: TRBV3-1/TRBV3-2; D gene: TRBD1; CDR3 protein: CASSPSTGDSPLHF; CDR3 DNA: TGTGCCAGCAGCCCCTCTACAGGGGACTCACCCCTCCACTTT
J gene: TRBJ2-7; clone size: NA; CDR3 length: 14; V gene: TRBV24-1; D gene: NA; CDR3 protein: CATSEAGQTYEQYF; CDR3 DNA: TGTGCCACCAGTGAGGCCGGACAGACCTACGAGCAGTACTTC
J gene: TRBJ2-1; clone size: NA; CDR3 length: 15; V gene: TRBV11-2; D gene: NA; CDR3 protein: CASSPAGFHNDEQFF; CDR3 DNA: TGTGCCAGCAGCCCAGCGGGCTTTCACAACGATGAGCAGTTCTTC
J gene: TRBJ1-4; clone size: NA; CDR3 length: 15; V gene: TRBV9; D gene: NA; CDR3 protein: CASSVVPGRNEKLFF; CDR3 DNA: TGTGCCAGCAGCGTAGTACCAGGGCGGAATGAAAAACTGTTTTTT
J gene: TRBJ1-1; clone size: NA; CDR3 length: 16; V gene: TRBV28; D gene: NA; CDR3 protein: CASSPVPGAGGTEAFF; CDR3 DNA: TGTGCCAGCAGTCCCGTACCCGGGGCCGGGGGGACTGAAGCTTTCTTT
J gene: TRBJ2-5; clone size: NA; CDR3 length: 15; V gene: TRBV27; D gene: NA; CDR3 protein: CASSLGTGVAGTQYF; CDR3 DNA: TGTGCCAGCAGTTTAGGCACCGGGGTCGCCGGGACCCAGTACTTC
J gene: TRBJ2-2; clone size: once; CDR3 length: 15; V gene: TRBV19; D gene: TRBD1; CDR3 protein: CASSTGTGNTGELFF; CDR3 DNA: TGTGCCAGTAGCACCGGGACAGGGAACACCGGGGAGCTGTTTTTT
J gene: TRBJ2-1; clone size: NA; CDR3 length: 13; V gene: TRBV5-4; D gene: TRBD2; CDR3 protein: CASGLAGAREQFF; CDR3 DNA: TGTGCCAGCGGCCTAGCGGGAGCTCGCGAGCAGTTCTTC
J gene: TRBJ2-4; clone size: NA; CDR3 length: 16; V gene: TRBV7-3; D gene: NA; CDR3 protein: CASSHRNRPPGNIQYF; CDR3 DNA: TGTGCCAGCAGCCACCGAAACAGGCCCCCCGGGAACATTCAGTACTTC
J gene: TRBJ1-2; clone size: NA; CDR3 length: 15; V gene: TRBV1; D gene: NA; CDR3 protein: CTSSQDLRAGDGYTF; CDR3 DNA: TGCACCAGCAGCCAAGATTTGAGGGCCGGGGATGGCTACACCTTC
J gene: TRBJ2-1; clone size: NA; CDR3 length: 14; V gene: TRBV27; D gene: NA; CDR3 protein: CASSLVSSYNEQFF; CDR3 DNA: TGTGCCAGCAGTTTAGTTAGCTCCTACAATGAGCAGTTCTTC